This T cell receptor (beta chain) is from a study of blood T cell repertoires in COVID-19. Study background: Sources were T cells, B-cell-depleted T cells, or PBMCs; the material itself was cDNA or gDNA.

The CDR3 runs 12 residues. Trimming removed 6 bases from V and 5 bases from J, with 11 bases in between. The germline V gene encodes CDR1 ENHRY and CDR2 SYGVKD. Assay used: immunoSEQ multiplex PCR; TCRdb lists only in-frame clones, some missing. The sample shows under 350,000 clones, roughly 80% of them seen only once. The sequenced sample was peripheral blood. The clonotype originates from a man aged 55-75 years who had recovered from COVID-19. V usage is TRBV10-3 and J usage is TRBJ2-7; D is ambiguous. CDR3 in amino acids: CAISPLGNEQYF. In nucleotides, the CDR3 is TGTGCCATCAGCCCTCTCGGTAACGAGCAGTACTTC.